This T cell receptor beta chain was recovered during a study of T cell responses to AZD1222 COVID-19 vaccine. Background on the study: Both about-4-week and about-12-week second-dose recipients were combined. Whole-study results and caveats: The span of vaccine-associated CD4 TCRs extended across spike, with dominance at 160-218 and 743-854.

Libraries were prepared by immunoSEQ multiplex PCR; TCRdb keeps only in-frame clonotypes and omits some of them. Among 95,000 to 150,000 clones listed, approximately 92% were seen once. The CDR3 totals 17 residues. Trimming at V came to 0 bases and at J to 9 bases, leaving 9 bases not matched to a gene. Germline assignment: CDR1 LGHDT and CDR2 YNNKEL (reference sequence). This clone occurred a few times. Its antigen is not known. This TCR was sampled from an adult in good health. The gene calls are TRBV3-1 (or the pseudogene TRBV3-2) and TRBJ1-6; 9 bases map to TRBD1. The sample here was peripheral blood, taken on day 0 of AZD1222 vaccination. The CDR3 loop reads CASSQEAGTGLLSPLHF. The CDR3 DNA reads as TGTGCCAGCAGCCAAGAGGCCGGGACAGGGTTGCTTTCACCCCTCCACTTT.